The next 24 T cell receptor beta chains were all read from a single sample in a study of identical twins. TCRdb used MiXCR to reprocess the 5' RACE reads, holding one entry per CDR3 protein. The top ten clones hold about 0.27% of a sample with roughly 1,500,000 distinct CDR3 sequences, around 29% of them seen once. Material for sequencing was cord blood. Source of these receptors: a newborn girl in good health.

On this clonotype: This could be a read error, since a much larger clone is one nucleotide away. The chain has TRBV28 and TRBJ2-7; D not certain. The V and J ends lost 5 bases and 0 bases respectively, with 20 bases between them. The germline V gene has CDR1 MDHEN and CDR2 SYDVKM. The CDR3 spans 17 residues. The CDR3 protein is CASSPAYGFSYSYEQYF. The CDR3 DNA follows: TGTGCCAGCAGTCCAGCCTACGGGTTCTCTTACTCCTACGAGCAGTACTTC.

The V and J genes are TRBV20-1 and TRBJ2-2; D uncertain. Trimming stripped 3 bases from V and 7 bases from J, with 6 bases between. Germline V gene lookup returns CDR1 DFQATT and CDR2 SNEGSKA (reference sequence). CDR3 size: 11 residues. DNA of the CDR3: TGCAGTGCTAGCCTACTCGGGGAGCTGTTTTTT. Translated, it gives CSASLLGELFF.

This clonotype was counted a few times. In DNA form, the CDR3 reads TGTGCCAGCAGCTTAGCGGAGGGACTAGTACAGGGTGAGCAGTTCTTC. Its translation is CASSLAEGLVQGEQFF. The gene calls are TRBV7-8 and TRBJ2-1; 8 nucleotides agree with TRBD2. The CDR3 has 16 residues. Germline V gene data show CDR1 as SGHVS and CDR2 as FQNEAQ. Trimming took 0 bases from V and 9 from J; bases not matched to a gene: 10. Based on the CDR3 plus reference TRBV7-8 and TRBJ2-1, the full variable domain is GAGVSQSPRYKVAKRGQDVALRCDPISGHVSLFWYQQALGQGPEFLTYFQNEAQLDKSGLPSDRFFAERPEGSVSTLKIQRTQQEDSAVYLCASSLAEGLVQGEQFFGPGTRLTVL.

This clonotype has a handful of counts. The chain combines TRBV20-1 with TRBJ1-4; D gene uncertain. CDR1 and CDR2 from the germline V gene are DFQATT and SNEGSKA (reference sequence). The CDR3 spans 14 residues. Trimming removed 0 bases at V and 4 bases at J, with 9 bases between. The CDR3 protein is CSARESRYNEKLFF. In DNA, the CDR3 is TGCAGTGCTAGAGAATCCCGTTATAATGAAAAACTGTTTTTT.

The V call is TRBV28, the J call TRBJ2-7; TRBD2 might be the D (5 bases). Germline CDR1 MDHEN, CDR2 SYDVKM. V lost 3 bases to trimming and J lost 6 bases, with 18 bases between them. The CDR3 sequence is 15 residues long. The CDR3 DNA sequence: TGTGCCAGCAGTTTCTGGCTAACTGATCGGGGCGAGCAGTACTTC. The encoded protein is CASSFWLTDRGEQYF.

On this clonotype itself: A read error is possible here, since a much larger clone lies one base away. The CDR3 end shows no conserved phenylalanine or tryptophan, and so a read error is likely. This rearrangement joins TRBV9 to TRBJ2-6; 7 bases line up with TRBD1. The germline CDR1 and CDR2 sequences are SGDLS and YYNGEE. CDR3 length: 19 residues. The junction had 9 bases not matched to a gene; V was cut back by 0 bases and J by 0 bases. The CDR3 bases are TGTGCCAGCAGCGTAGCTAGACAGACAGGGTACTCTGGGGCCAACGTCCTGACTGTC. It encodes CASSVARQTGYSGANVLTV.

The V gene is TRBV15, the J gene TRBJ2-1, with TRBD2 identical over 13 bases. V lost 0 bases, J lost 9 bases, and 2 bases stayed unmatched. CDR1 and CDR2 (germline): LNHNV, YYDKDF (reference sequence). The CDR3 extends over 15 amino acids. The CDR3 DNA reads as TGTGCCACCAGCAGAGAACTAGCGGGAGGGTTTGAGCAGTTCTTC. The encoded protein is CATSRELAGGFEQFF.

The V call is TRBV20-1, the J call TRBJ1-5; D remains unclear. From germline, CDR1 is DFQATT and CDR2 SNEGSKA (reference sequence). The CDR3 has 16 amino acids. Trimming took off 5 bases at V and 0 bases at J, with 17 bases between the two ends. The CDR3: CSAPPPGKHSNQPQHF. The CDR3 DNA reads TGCAGTGCTCCCCCGCCAGGTAAACATAGCAATCAGCCCCAGCATTTT.

This clonotype was seen more than once but under ten times. The J gene is TRBJ2-5, the V gene TRBV2; possibly TRBD2 for D (6 bases). Trimming left V 11 bases short and J 0 bases short, with 19 bases between. This CDR3 comprises 15 residues. Germline V gene data show CDR1 as SNHLY and CDR2 as FYNNEI. As DNA, the CDR3 is TGTGCCTCCCGGGACTTTTGGGGGTACCAAGAGACCCAGTACTTC. This sequence encodes CASRDFWGYQETQYF.

On this clonotype itself: A much larger clone is a single base away; this may be a read error. The V call is TRBV10-1, the J call TRBJ2-4; D gene unclear. Germline CDR1 reads WNHNN; CDR2 reads SYGVQD (reference sequence). The CDR3 loop spans 14 amino acids. CDR3 residues: CASSELGSKDIQYF. DNA for the CDR3: TGCGCCAGCAGTGAGCTCGGCTCCAAAGACATTCAGTACTTC.

This clonotype was seen more than once but under ten times. V gene TRBV28 combines with J gene TRBJ1-4; perhaps TRBD1 as D (5 bases). V gave up 6 bases and J gave up 5 bases, with 10 bases separating them. Germline CDR1 reads MDHEN; CDR2 reads SYDVKM. The CDR3 sequence is 13 residues long. This CDR3 is CASRLAGNEKLFF. The CDR3 DNA sequence: TGTGCCAGCAGACTCGCAGGGAATGAAAAACTGTTTTTT.

About this clonotype itself: Likely a read error: the CDR3 ends without its conserved phenylalanine or tryptophan. The V and J genes are TRBV6-1 and TRBJ2-3, with a possible D match to TRBD1 (5 bases). This CDR3 spans 13 amino acids. Germline CDR1 and CDR2: MNHNS and SASEGT. V was shortened by 8 bases and J by 6 bases, with 15 bases between the two germline ends. CDR3 sequence: CASANLGPDTQYV. The CDR3 coding sequence is TGTGCCAGCGCTAATCTGGGGCCTGATACGCAGTATGTT.

This clonotype occurred a few times. This chain links TRBV11-2 with TRBJ2-4; TRBD2 matches 7 bases. The germline gives CDR1 SGHAT, CDR2 FQNNGV. V gave up 5 bases and J gave up 13 bases; unmatched junction bases: 8. This CDR3 comprises 12 residues. The chain's CDR3 is CASSTLVGLQYF. The CDR3 DNA sequence: TGTGCCAGCAGCACACTCGTGGGACTACAGTACTTC.

Turning to this clonotype: Lacking the conserved final phenylalanine or tryptophan, this CDR3 likely reflects a read error. CDR3 nucleotides: TGCGCCAGCAGCTTGGAGGGGACAGGGGATTCACCCCTCCACTCT. Translating it yields CASSLEGTGDSPLHS. The chain links TRBV5-1 to TRBJ1-6; 10 bases fit TRBD1. Germline CDR1 SGHRS, CDR2 YFSETQ. The length of the CDR3 is 15 residues. V lost 0 bases, J lost 8 bases, and 2 bases stayed unmatched.

With respect to this clonotype: One end of the junction is discordant with germline, which a read error may explain. The V call is TRBV10-3, the J call TRBJ2-3; 7 bases fit TRBD1. The CDR3 runs to 12 residues. CDR1 and CDR2 (germline): ENHRY, SYGVKD. The CDR3 DNA is TGTGCCATCAGCACAGGGACAGATGCGCAGTATTTT. As protein: CAISTGTDAQYF.

The chain carries TRBV10-2 and TRBJ2-1, with 9 bases matching TRBD1. Germline CDR1 and CDR2: WSHSY and SAAADI. The CDR3 runs 14 residues. V lost 6 bases to trimming and J lost 4 bases; unmatched junction nucleotides: 4. The CDR3 DNA reads as TGCGCCAGCAGGGATGGACAGGGGTACAATGAGCAGTTCTTC. The encoded protein is CASRDGQGYNEQFF.

This clonotype was observed many times. The genes are TRBV6-6 and TRBJ2-6; D gene uncertain. V lost 0 bases and J 3 bases, leaving 3 bases between the germline ends. The CDR3 consists of 14 residues. Per germline, CDR1 MNHNY and CDR2 SVGAGI (reference sequence). The CDR3 DNA sequence: TGTGCCAGCAGTTACTCACATGGGGCCAACGTCCTGACTTTC. Its translation is CASSYSHGANVLTF.

The rearrangement links TRBV10-2 to TRBJ2-3; D not certain. The CDR3 runs 11 residues. Looked up from germline, CDR1 is WSHSY and CDR2 is SAAADI. V lost 2 bases to trimming and J lost 7 bases, with 4 bases between them. The CDR3 region is CASSEPYTQYF. CDR3 coding DNA: TGCGCCAGCAGTGAGCCTTATACGCAGTATTTT.

This clonotype was seen a handful of times. The V call is TRBV6-5, the J call TRBJ2-7; TRBD2 agrees at 12 bases. CDR1 is MNHEY and CDR2 is SVGAGI in the germline V gene. This CDR3 is 15 amino acids long. The V gene end was trimmed by 6 bases and the J gene end by 4 bases; junction bases not matched to a gene: 7. The CDR3 region is CASRQPTSGSYEQYF. CDR3 nucleotides: TGTGCCAGCAGGCAGCCGACTAGCGGGAGTTACGAGCAGTACTTC.

The chain uses TRBV20-1 and TRBJ1-2; D uncertain. The V gene lost 0 bases and the J gene lost 5 bases, with 13 bases spanning the gap. In germline, CDR1 is DFQATT, CDR2 SNEGSKA (reference sequence). This CDR3 has 14 residues. CDR3 DNA: TGCAGTGCTAGAGATTCAGGTCTGGGGTATGGCTACACCTTC. Protein: CSARDSGLGYGYTF.

This clonotype was found a few times. The rearrangement links TRBV27 to TRBJ2-1, with TRBD2 matching 9 bases. The CDR3 is made up of 16 amino acids. CDR1 and CDR2 from the germline V gene are MNHEY and SMNVEV (reference sequence). The V gene end was trimmed by 7 bases and the J gene end by 6 bases; junction bases not matched to a gene: 13. CDR3: CASNPSRLAGPNEQFF. The CDR3 bases are TGTGCCAGCAATCCTTCCAGGCTAGCGGGGCCCAATGAGCAGTTCTTC.

The chain has TRBV28 and TRBJ1-3, with 7 positions matching TRBD1. Germline lookup yields CDR1 MDHEN and CDR2 SYDVKM. The V segment lost 2 bases and the J segment 4 bases; nucleotides outside the gene matches: 5. CDR3 size: 15 residues. CDR3 amino acids: CASSLGPTGGNTIYF. CDR3 nucleotide sequence: TGTGCCAGCAGTTTAGGCCCGACAGGGGGAAACACCATATATTTT.

The rearrangement links TRBV12-3 or TRBV12-4 to TRBJ2-7; D may be TRBD1 or TRBD2 (5 bases each). The CDR3 runs 15 residues. V lost 3 bases and J lost 7, with 19 bases in between. The CDR3 nucleotides are TGTGCCAGCAGTTTGGGGGAGTCCGTCTACAATGAGCAGTACTTC. This sequence encodes CASSLGESVYNEQYF.

The V and J genes are TRBV10-3 and TRBJ1-1, with no clear D. CDR3 length equals 13 residues. The V gene lost 7 bases and the J gene lost 0 bases, with 9 bases spanning the gap. Germline loops: CDR1 ENHRY, CDR2 SYGVKD. The CDR3 reads CAIMGALNTEAFF. CDR3 nucleotides: TGTGCCATCATGGGCGCACTGAACACTGAAGCTTTCTTT.